What follows are 10 T cell receptor beta chains derived from one specimen sequenced in a study of preoperative IRX-2 immunotherapy in early breast cancer. Method: immunoSEQ multiplex PCR; TCRdb's copy keeps in-frame clones and lacks some. The sample holds around 25,000 clones, 80% to 90% seen once. Treatment denoted: preoperative locoregional IRX-2 cytokine immunotherapy. This sample comprised tumor tissue, obtained after IRX-2 immunotherapy. The receptors originated from a human donor with breast cancer.

The chain carries TRBV11-1 and TRBJ2-7, with a possible D match to TRBD2 (5 bases). CDR1 SGHAT and CDR2 FQDESV come from the germline V gene (reference sequence). Trimming pared 2 bases from V and 0 bases from J, leaving 8 bases between. The CDR3 contains 14 residues. CDR3 sequence reads: CASSLRGNSYEQYF. The CDR3 nucleotides are TGTGCCAGCAGCTTACGAGGGAACTCCTACGAGCAGTACTTC.

The chain couples TRBV7-2 to TRBJ1-1, with a weak D call TRBD1 (5 bases). The V gene lost 0 bases and the J gene lost 0 bases, with 8 bases spanning the gap. Germline CDR1 is SGHTA and CDR2 is FQGNSA. This CDR3 contains 15 residues. The CDR3 loop reads CASSLAGVVNTEAFF. CDR3 DNA: TGTGCCAGCAGCTTAGCGGGGGTAGTGAACACTGAAGCTTTCTTT.

The gene calls are TRBV11-3 and TRBJ1-3, with 7 bases matching TRBD1. Germline assignment: CDR1 SGHNT and CDR2 YENEEA. The CDR3 consists of 14 residues. Trimming removed 5 bases from V and 4 bases from J; junction bases left unmatched: 5. The CDR3 coding sequence is TGTGCCAGCAGCCTCGGGACAGTAGGAAACACCATATATTTT. The encoded protein is CASSLGTVGNTIYF.

This chain uses TRBV7-2 with TRBJ1-3; 10 nucleotides align to TRBD1. This CDR3 has 13 amino acids. The J segment lost 7 bases and the V segment lost 5 bases, leaving 2 bases of the junction unmatched. Germline values: CDR1 SGHTA, CDR2 FQGNSA. CDR3 in DNA: TGTGCCAGCAGCATGGGACAGGGGAACACCATATATTTT. Translation: CASSMGQGNTIYF.

The rearrangement links TRBV11-2 to TRBJ2-2; TRBD1 aligns across 9 bases. The germline V gene has CDR1 SGHAT and CDR2 FQNNGV. The CDR3 is 17 residues long. V dropped 5 bases and J dropped 7; count of bases not matched to a gene: 14. In DNA form, the CDR3 reads TGTGCCAGCAGCCTCCAGAGCGGGACAGGGTTGATCGGGGAGCTGTTTTTT. It yields the protein CASSLQSGTGLIGELFF. The full variable domain, with the rest looked up from reference TRBV11-2 and TRBJ2-2, is EAGVAQSPRYKIIEKRQSVAFWCNPISGHATLYWYQQILGQGPKLLIQFQNNGVVDDSQLPKDRFSAERLKGVDSTLKIQPAKLEDSAVYLCASSLQSGTGLIGELFFGEGSRLTVL.

The CDR3 DNA reads as TGTGCCTGGAGTGTAGGTGGGGCGCGGTATGGCTACACCTTC. This sequence encodes CAWSVGGARYGYTF. V and J are TRBV30 and TRBJ1-2; D possibly corresponds to TRBD1 (5 bases). The germline CDR1 and CDR2 sequences are GTSNPN and SVGIG (reference sequence). CDR3 length equals 14 residues. Between the trimmed V and J ends, which lost 0 bases and 5 bases, there was a span of 13 bases. Complete variable domain (other parts from reference TRBV30 and TRBJ1-2): SQTIHQWPATLVQPVGSPLSLECTVEGTSNPNLYWYRQAAGRGLQLLFYSVGIGQISSEVPQNLSASRPQDRQFILSSKKLLLSDSGFYLCAWSVGGARYGYTFGSGTRLTVV.

This chain joins TRBV6-7 and TRBJ2-3; D may be TRBD1 or TRBD2 (5 bases each). TRBV6-7 is classed as an ORF, of uncertain function. The CDR3 contains 16 residues. V gave up 6 bases and J gave up 0 bases, with 16 bases separating them. The CDR3 region has the DNA TGTGCCAGCAGCCAACAACTGGGACCTAGCACAGATACGCAGTATTTT. Residues: CASSQQLGPSTDTQYF.

The chain joins TRBV7-2 to TRBJ1-1; D might be TRBD1 (6 bases). CDR3 length equals 16 residues. Germline V gene sequence: CDR1 SGHTA, CDR2 FQGNSA. Trimming left V 8 bases short and J 1 base short, with 20 bases between. The DNA of the CDR3 is TGTGCCAGCGCATGGGGGGCCAGTTTGTCGAACACTGAAGCTTTCTTT. Translation: CASAWGASLSNTEAFF. The whole variable domain, filled in from reference TRBV7-2 and TRBJ1-1, reads GAGVSQSPSNKVTEKGKDVELRCDPISGHTALYWYRQSLGQGLEFLIYFQGNSAPDKSGLPSDRFSAERTGGSVSTLTIQRTQQEDSAVYLCASAWGASLSNTEAFFGQGTRLTVV.

The chain carries TRBV6-1 and TRBJ1-2; D is possibly TRBD1 (6 bases). Germline CDR1 and CDR2: MNHNS and SASEGT. Between the trimmed V and J ends, which lost 0 bases and 6 bases, there was a span of 17 bases. The CDR3 consists of 16 residues. The CDR3 is CASSEATTTGSHGYTF. In nucleotides, the CDR3 is TGTGCCAGCAGTGAAGCGACTACTACAGGGAGCCATGGCTACACCTTC.

This chain links TRBV18 with TRBJ2-1; TRBD1 is a possible D gene (6 bases). This CDR3 spans 16 amino acids. Looked up from germline, CDR1 is KGHSH and CDR2 is LQKENI. V lost 3 bases and J lost 3, with 15 bases in between. CDR3 nucleotide sequence: TGTGCCAGCTCACCCGAACAGGGTAAGCTCTACAATGAGCAGTTCTTC. This codes for CASSPEQGKLYNEQFF.